The source of this TCR beta chain is a study of T-cell memory formation after mild COVID-19. Regarding the study as a whole: Day 15 to 85 contractors were CD4/CD8 balanced; later expanders leaned CD4+. Of the contracting clones, CD4+ ones lay mainly in CM and EM, and CD8+ ones in EMRA.

CDR1 is LGHNA, CDR2 YNFKEQ, per germline. The CDR3 contains 17 residues. Trimming shortened V by 5 bases and J by 0 bases, and 17 bases separated the two germline ends. Points on this clonotype: Its antigen is as yet unknown.

TCRdb reprocessed the 5' RACE reads with MiXCR, giving one entry per CDR3 protein. The sample has some 57,000 distinct CDR3 sequences; 10% to 15% are singletons. The clonotype comes from a man between 18 and 29 years old who had mild COVID-19 (a few samples of this study predate the infection). Cell type and time point are not known. The rearrangement joins TRBV4-2 to TRBJ1-3; D unclear. The sample consisted of PBMCs or a T cell subset sorted from them (not recorded which). CDR3 coding DNA: TGTGCCAGCAGCGCCCGACGCTGGAATAACTCTGGAAACACCATATATTTT. It codes for CASSARRWNNSGNTIYF.